This entry describes one T cell receptor (beta chain). What it binds is not known. The data originate from a study of monozygotic twins with inflammatory bowel disease. Added by template switching were UMIs that each held a 6-nucleotide sample barcode. TCRalpha and TCRbeta cDNA underwent two nested PCRs of around 15 and 9 cycles. Using the 5' RACE reads, TCRdb records one entry per CDR3 protein without DNA. In all, the sample yields over 200,000 distinct CDR3 sequences. Regarding the study as a whole: The analysis did not separate different T cell subtypes. Reduced clonotype sharing with other individuals was observed in IBD patients relative to healthy twins, especially with disease activity.

This TCR derives from a human donor with ulcerative colitis or Crohn's disease, or a healthy co-twin of an affected twin (not recorded which). The sequencing sample was made of blood.

The chain's CDR3 is CASSPIRQPRAFF. The chain joins TRBV18 to TRBJ1-1. The CDR3 extends over 13 amino acids. Germline assignment: CDR1 KGHSH and CDR2 LQKENI.